This entry lists 20 T cell receptor beta chains sequenced from one sample in a study of T cells in Graves' hyperthyroidism and ophthalmopathy. Amplified regions were TCR beta CDR3 sequences from RNA transcripts. When the TCR CDR3 underwent first-round RT-PCR, the HTBI primer set was used. TCRdb used MiXCR to reprocess the multiplex PCR reads, holding one entry per CDR3 protein. The sample holds a few hundred thousand distinct CDR3 sequences, 15% to 18% seen once. The sequenced material came from blood. These receptors were obtained from a woman in her late teens or twenties with Graves' hyperthyroidism.

The rearrangement links TRBV25-1 to TRBJ2-7, with 8 bases matching TRBD1. CDR3 length equals 15 residues. The V gene end was trimmed by 5 bases and the J gene end by 0 bases; junction bases not matched to a gene: 6. Germline values: CDR1 MGHDK, CDR2 SYGVNS. This CDR3 is CASSFRTGISYEQYF. CDR3 bases: TGTGCCAGCAGTTTCCGGACAGGGATCTCCTACGAGCAGTACTTC.

This clonotype was counted only a few times. The chain uses TRBV6-5 and TRBJ2-1, with 11 bases fitting TRBD2. The germline gives CDR1 MNHEY, CDR2 SVGAGI. The J segment lost 7 bases and the V segment lost 2 bases, leaving 7 bases of the junction unmatched. There are 16 residues in the CDR3. The CDR3: CASSYIAGGPLNEQFF. CDR3 coding DNA: TGTGCCAGCAGTTACATAGCGGGAGGGCCACTGAATGAGCAGTTCTTC.

The J gene is TRBJ2-1, the V gene TRBV27, with TRBD2 matching 13 bases. V was clipped by 1 base and J by 15 bases; unmatched bases: 24. Germline V gene sequence: CDR1 MNHEY, CDR2 SMNVEV (reference sequence). CDR3 size: 20 residues. In nucleotides, the CDR3 is TGTGCCAGCAGTTTATTGACTAGCGGGAGGTCCCCGACCTCGGCTGCGCGGCTGTTCTTC. Its translation: CASSLLTSGRSPTSAARLFF.

The table lists this clonotype with many counts. DNA for the CDR3: TGCGCCAGCAGCTTAGGGACAGGGGAGACAGATACGCAGTATTTT. It translates to CASSLGTGETDTQYF. The rearrangement joins TRBV5-1 to TRBJ2-3, with 10 bases identical to TRBD1. Per the germline V gene, CDR1 is SGHRS and CDR2 is YFSETQ. After removal of 2 bases from V and 3 bases from J, the junction contained 3 bases not matched to a gene. The CDR3 has 15 residues.

This clonotype was seen ten or more times. V and J are TRBV7-3 and TRBJ2-5; D possibly corresponds to TRBD1 (6 bases). V dropped 2 bases and J dropped 3 bases, with 10 bases sitting between them. CDR1 and CDR2 from the germline V gene are SGHTA and FQGTGA. This CDR3 is 14 amino acids long. The CDR3: CASSLSPGEETQYF. As DNA, the CDR3 is TGTGCCAGCAGCTTATCGCCAGGGGAAGAGACCCAGTACTTC. Based on the CDR3 plus reference TRBV7-3 and TRBJ2-5, the full variable domain is GAGVSQTPSNKVTEKGKYVELRCDPISGHTALYWYRQSLGQGPEFLIYFQGTGAADDSGLPNDRFFAVRPEGSVSTLKIQRTERGDSAVYLCASSLSPGEETQYFGPGTRLLVL.

The chain is built from TRBV4-1 and TRBJ2-2; 11 nucleotides line up with TRBD1. V was clipped by 4 bases and J by 7 bases; unmatched bases: 11. Looked up from germline, CDR1 is MGHRA and CDR2 is YSYEKL. The CDR3 length is 17 residues. The CDR3 DNA is TGCGCCAGCAGCCCGTCCCGGGACAGGGGGATTAGCGGGGAGCTGTTTTTT. Encoded protein: CASSPSRDRGISGELFF.

This clonotype appeared a few times. The J gene is TRBJ2-3, the V gene TRBV3-2; TRBD2, the table's D call, was not compared with the DNA. TRBV3-2 is a pseudogene locus. This CDR3 has 18 amino acids. The CDR3 DNA reads TGTGCCAGCAGCCCCAGCCTCCGACTAGCGGGGGGGCCAGATACGCAGTATTTT. It codes for CASSPSLRLAGGPDTQYF.

Comments on this clonotype: A read error may be the cause here, since a much bigger clone is one base away. V and J are TRBV11-2 and TRBJ1-2, with 9 bases that match TRBD1. The CDR3 has 14 amino acids. Unmatched junction bases numbered 9, after V lost 5 bases and J lost 8 bases. CDR1 and CDR2 from the germline V gene are SGHAT and FQNNGV. DNA for the CDR3: TGTGCCAGCAGCCCCGGGACAGGGCTTTACGGCTACACCTTC. Translating gives CASSPGTGLYGYTF.

In this sample, this clonotype turned up many times. The chain couples TRBV7-8 to TRBJ2-7, with D perhaps matching TRBD2 (6 bases). CDR1 is SGHVS, CDR2 FQNEAQ, per germline. The CDR3 totals 13 residues. V was clipped by 5 bases and J by 3 bases, with 11 bases between them. CDR3 loop: CASSRTGDYEQYF. The CDR3 DNA reads as TGTGCCAGCAGCCGGACGGGGGACTACGAGCAGTACTTC. Using reference TRBV7-8 and TRBJ2-7 for the parts outside the CDR3, the full variable domain is GAGVSQSPRYKVAKRGQDVALRCDPISGHVSLFWYQQALGQGPEFLTYFQNEAQLDKSGLPSDRFFAERPEGSVSTLKIQRTQQEDSAVYLCASSRTGDYEQYFGPGTRLTVT.

In its sample, this clonotype was seen a few times. The chain links TRBV4-2 to TRBJ1-2; perhaps TRBD1 as D (6 bases). Per the germline V gene, CDR1 is LGHNA and CDR2 is YNFKEQ. CDR3 size: 14 residues. V gave up 3 bases and J gave up 5 bases, with 13 bases separating them. The CDR3 DNA sequence: TGTGCCAGCAGCCAGGGAGGACAGCAGTATGGCTACACCTTC. This encodes CASSQGGQQYGYTF.

The chain recombines TRBV15 with TRBJ2-2, with TRBD2 matching 10 bases. V shed 0 bases, J shed 0 bases, and the junction held 1 base outside the gene matches. The CDR3 is made up of 17 amino acids. CDR1 LNHNV and CDR2 YYDKDF come from the germline V gene (reference sequence). The CDR3, as DNA: TGTGCCACCAGCAGAGATCTAGCGGGGGCGAACACCGGGGAGCTGTTTTTT. Residues: CATSRDLAGANTGELFF.

This clonotype showed up many times. This chain uses TRBV3-1 with TRBJ1-5, with TRBD1 matching over 7 bases. The CDR3 spans 13 residues. Looked up from germline, CDR1 is LGHDT and CDR2 is YNNKEL (reference sequence). The V gene end was trimmed by 3 bases and the J gene end by 5 bases; junction bases not matched to a gene: 1. The CDR3 spells CASSHQGDQPQHF. CDR3 sequence (DNA): TGTGCCAGCAGCCATCAGGGGGATCAGCCCCAGCATTTT. Full variable domain (rest looked up from reference TRBV3-1 and TRBJ1-5): DTAVSQTPKYLVTQMGNDKSIKCEQNLGHDTMYWYKQDSKKFLKIMFSYNNKELIINETVPNRFSPKSPDKAHLNLHINSLELGDSAVYFCASSHQGDQPQHFGDGTRLSIL.

The chain is built from TRBV2 and TRBJ2-7, with 8 bases identical to TRBD1. V trimming: 8 bases; J trimming: 2 bases; junction bases outside the gene matches: 8. The germline V gene has CDR1 SNHLY and CDR2 FYNNEI. The length of the CDR3 is 14 residues. The CDR3 here is CASGPGQAAYEQYF. For the CDR3, the DNA is TGTGCCAGCGGGCCGGGACAGGCCGCCTACGAGCAGTACTTC.

This clonotype was seen only a few times. V and J are TRBV6-1 and TRBJ2-5; 13 bases agree with TRBD2. Germline V gene data show CDR1 as MNHNS and CDR2 as SASEGT. V dropped 6 bases and J dropped 5; count of bases not matched to a gene: 9. The CDR3 is 16 residues long. CDR3: CASRDRGLAGRETQYF. For the CDR3, the DNA is TGTGCCAGCAGAGATAGGGGACTAGCGGGGCGGGAGACCCAGTACTTC.

The table lists this clonotype with a few counts. CDR3 DNA: TGTGCCAGTGGCTCCGGGGAGCTGTTTTTT. As protein: CASGSGELFF. J is TRBJ2-2 and V is TRBV6-1; D remains unclear. The germline gives CDR1 MNHNS, CDR2 SASEGT. With 9 bases removed from V and 6 bases from J, the gap between germline ends came to 5 bases. The CDR3 sequence is 10 residues long.

The V gene is TRBV15, the J gene TRBJ1-5; D remains ambiguous. Trimming took off 5 bases at V and 5 bases at J, with 7 bases between the two ends. The germline V gene has CDR1 LNHNV and CDR2 YYDKDF (reference sequence). The CDR3 is 12 amino acids. DNA of the CDR3: TGTGCCACCAGCCCCGGGGATCAGCCCCAGCATTTT. Translation gives CATSPGDQPQHF.

This clonotype showed up many times. The chain employs TRBV6-1 and TRBJ1-1; no reliable D call. In germline, CDR1 is MNHNS, CDR2 SASEGT. Trimming took off 2 bases at V and 0 bases at J, with 10 bases between the two ends. This CDR3 has 15 residues. DNA for the CDR3: TGTGCCAGCAGTGAATATGACAACATGAACACTGAAGCTTTCTTT. Translated: CASSEYDNMNTEAFF.

This clonotype showed up just a few times. This chain joins TRBV29-1 and TRBJ1-5, with D hard to call. CDR1 is SQVTM and CDR2 is ANQGSEA in the germline V gene. This CDR3 contains 14 residues. The V gene lost 7 bases and the J gene lost 0 bases, with 13 bases spanning the gap. CDR3 DNA: TGCAGCGCCCATGGACGGATTAGCAATCAGCCCCAGCATTTT. It translates to CSAHGRISNQPQHF. The full variable domain, rest sourced from reference TRBV29-1 and TRBJ1-5, is SAVISQKPSRDICQRGTSLTIQCQVDSQVTMMFWYRQQPGQSLTLIATANQGSEATYESGFVIDKFPISRPNLTFSTLTVSNMSPEDSSIYLCSAHGRISNQPQHFGDGTRLSIL.

This clonotype was seen many times. The chain has TRBV11-2 and TRBJ2-1; D may correspond to TRBD1 or TRBD2 (5 bases each). This CDR3 is 14 amino acids long. Trimming removed 5 bases from V and 15 bases from J, with 23 bases in between. Germline loops: CDR1 SGHAT, CDR2 FQNNGV. The DNA for the CDR3 is TGTGCCAGCAGCGAAATCCGGGACCCCGGGCGGCTGTTCTTC. It encodes CASSEIRDPGRLFF. Using reference TRBV11-2 and TRBJ2-1 for the parts outside the CDR3, the full variable domain is EAGVAQSPRYKIIEKRQSVAFWCNPISGHATLYWYQQILGQGPKLLIQFQNNGVVDDSQLPKDRFSAERLKGVDSTLKIQPAKLEDSAVYLCASSEIRDPGRLFFGPGTRLTVL.

The table lists this clonotype with many counts. The chain employs TRBV6-6 and TRBJ2-3; possibly TRBD1 for D (6 bases). V was shortened by 0 bases and J by 4 bases, with 14 bases between the two germline ends. The CDR3 covers 16 residues. CDR1 is MNHNY, CDR2 SVGAGI, per germline (reference sequence). The CDR3 DNA is TGTGCCAGCAGTTACTCGTACAGGGACCGGCCAGATACGCAGTATTTT. It codes for CASSYSYRDRPDTQYF.